This TCR beta chain was captured in a study of T cell responses to AZD1222 COVID-19 vaccine. The repertoire was sequenced with immunoSEQ multiplex PCR; TCRdb's copy has only in-frame clones and lacks some. The table has 130,000 or so clones, around 83% seen once. The CDR3 contains 16 residues. Germline CDR1 and CDR2: SGHKS and YYEKEE (reference sequence). V lost 0 bases to trimming and J lost 5 bases, with 16 bases between them. The chain couples TRBV5-5 to TRBJ2-3; D may be TRBD2 (6 bases). The origin of this receptor is an adult who received the AZD1222 COVID-19 vaccine. This material consisted of peripheral blood, taken 28 days after the second AZD1222 dose. The CDR3 bases are TGTGCCAGCAGCTTGGCCGGGGCTAGCGAGAGAGATACGCAGTATTTT. Translated: CASSLAGASERDTQYF. Using reference TRBV5-5 and TRBJ2-3 for the parts outside the CDR3, the full variable domain is DAGVTQSPTHLIKTRGQQVTLRCSPISGHKSVSWYQQVLGQGPQFIFQYYEKEERGRGNFPDRFSARQFPNYSSELNVNALLLGDSALYLCASSLAGASERDTQYFGPGTRLTVL.